The source of this T cell receptor beta chain is a study of T cells after yellow fever vaccination. Study-wide findings and caveats: Post-booster repertoires again held most primary-vaccination clones (roughly 95% CD4, roughly 88% CD8). Abundant clonotypes from the bulk population could have been carried over as contaminants into FACS-sorted repertoires.

Making TCR cDNA involved 5'RACE template switching, which added UMIs and a universal primer site. TCRdb reprocessed the 5' RACE reads via MiXCR and lists one record per CDR3 protein. Among just over 300,000 distinct CDR3 sequences listed, around 3.6% were seen once. CDR1 DFQATT and CDR2 SNEGSKA come from the germline V gene (reference sequence). This CDR3 has 16 amino acids. Trimming removed 3 bases at V and 6 bases at J, with 22 bases between. Details on this clonotype: Antigen unknown.

Sequencing used PBMCs, obtained on the day of the yellow fever booster vaccination. This receptor was obtained from a man between 18 and 29 years old who received the YFV17D yellow fever vaccine. This chain connects TRBV20-1 to TRBJ2-3; D may be TRBD1 or TRBD2 (6 bases each). The CDR3 spells CSARSLPGAIRDTQYF. CDR3 nucleotide sequence: TGCAGTGCTAGGTCCCTTCCGGGGGCCATTCGGGATACGCAGTATTTT.